The TCR beta chain described here comes from a study of Ad26.COV2.S vaccination and SARS-CoV-2 variants. Regarding the study as a whole: Breadth, reportedly substantial, characterized the spike-specific CD8+ and CD4+ T cell responses after vaccination.

Notes on this clone: Its antigen remains unidentified.

Indicated treatment: approximately 18 received Ad26.COV2.S at low or high dose, single or two shots; five or six received placebo; per-sample allocation not given. Each sample was drawn 63 days after the first injection (of vaccine or placebo). Here immunoSEQ multiplex PCR was the method, and the copy in TCRdb shows in-frame clones only, minus some. The sample carries fewer than 800,000 clones, 89% recorded once. Germline V gene data show CDR1 as LNHDA and CDR2 as SQIVND (reference sequence). Trimming left V 5 bases short and J 5 bases short, with 15 bases between. The CDR3 is 14 residues long. The rearrangement links TRBV19 to TRBJ1-2; no clear D. The TCR comes from a person aged 18-60 years who received the Ad26.COV2.S COVID-19 vaccine or a placebo. The specimen comprised peripheral blood, sampled in a trial of Ad26.COV2.S vaccine versus placebo. CDR3 coding DNA: TGTGCCAGTAGTGGTCTAGGGTCAGGTTATGGCTACACCTTC. Its protein is CASSGLGSGYGYTF. The full variable domain, with the rest looked up from reference TRBV19 and TRBJ1-2, is DGGITQSPKYLFRKEGQNVTLSCEQNLNHDAMYWYRQDPGQGLRLIYYSQIVNDFQKGDIAEGYSVSREKKESFPLTVTSAQKNPTAFYLCASSGLGSGYGYTFGSGTRLTVV.